This T cell receptor beta chain was captured by sequencing in a study of CD4 and CD8 cells across lung adenocarcinoma regions. Donors had localized lung adenocarcinoma, a non-small cell lung cancer. TCRdb fed the PCR reads into MiXCR, producing one record per CDR3 protein. There are under 30,000 distinct CDR3 sequences in the sample; more than 45% occur only once, and around 42% lies in the top ten. There are many counts of this clonotype. V was pared by 4 bases and J by 4 bases, with 15 bases between. The germline V gene has CDR1 SGHRS and CDR2 YFSETQ. The CDR3 is 15 residues long. The origin of this receptor is a male donor with lung adenocarcinoma. The CD4 and CD8 labels of this study may be unreliable. The chain employs TRBV5-1 and TRBJ2-1; D is possibly TRBD1 (6 bases). Specimen: CD8+ T cells from the center of a lung tumor. CDR3 sequence: CASSPTGVRYNEQFF. The CDR3 DNA reads as TGCGCCAGCAGCCCGACAGGAGTACGGTACAATGAGCAGTTCTTC.